The following is a T cell receptor (beta chain) sequence with its context. The data stem from a study of shared clonotypes between healthy human individuals. Germline V gives CDR1 KGHSH, CDR2 LQKENI. This CDR3 has 13 residues. Trimming left V 0 bases short and J 6 bases short, with 5 bases between. Data came from immunoSEQ multiplex PCR; TCRdb stores just in-frame clones and leaves some out. This sample has 2 million to 3 million clones; roughly 93% occur once, and the top ten carry 0.36%. The donors were all Caucasian adults (living in Nashville, Tennessee). The sequenced sample was naive CD4+ T cells from PBMCs. The subset denotes: CD45RA+ positively selected. The TCR originated in a man between 18 and 35 years old in good health. Some clones in this sample may be carry-over from other donors' samples. J is TRBJ1-4 and V is TRBV18, with no clear D. The DNA of the CDR3 is TGTGCCAGCTCACCACCATCGGATGAAAAACTGTTTTTT. Translating it yields CASSPPSDEKLFF.